This T cell receptor beta chain was observed in a study of shared clonotypes between healthy human individuals. The germline V gene encodes CDR1 ENHRY and CDR2 SYGVKD. This CDR3 contains 12 residues. V lost 2 bases to trimming and J lost 1 base, with 2 bases between them. Donation came from healthy HIV-negative adults that had no recent acute infections or vaccinations. Findings and limits, study-wide: A reduction in generation probabilities was seen for non-shared clonotypes relative to those shared by all four donors. Among a handful of donors, approximately 4.6% of naive CD4 clonotypes were found in common.

This clone showed up just a few times. Its antigen is undetermined. This could be a read error, since a much larger clone is one nucleotide away. The same CDR3 also results from other DNA sequences found in this sample. Sequencing used immunoSEQ multiplex PCR; TCRdb keeps in-frame clones, though not all of them. The table records over a million clones, approximately 80% of them present only once. The TCR originated in a man between 18 and 35 years old in good health. Some clones in this sample may be carry-over from other donors' samples. Sequenced: memory CD4+ T cells from PBMCs. Subset indicated: CD45RA-negative fraction. The chain links TRBV10-3 to TRBJ1-1; D is unclear. For the CDR3, the DNA is TGTGCCATCAGTGAGGGGAACACTGAAGCTTTCTTT. Translated: CAISEGNTEAFF.